Listed here are 31 T cell receptor beta chains from one sample, sequenced in a study of blood T cell repertoires in COVID-19. The method was immunoSEQ multiplex PCR; TCRdb's version includes in-frame clones alone and lacks a portion of them. The table has fewer than 250,000 clones, 80% to 90% seen once; the top ten hold roughly 2.6%. Sequencing used PBMCs or T cells enriched from blood (not recorded which). Receptors originate from a woman younger than 45 with acute COVID-19.

This clone has only one observation. CDR3 sequence (DNA): TGTGCCAGCAGTTTATCGGGGACAGGGGGCGCGGGTGAGCAGTTCTTC. This encodes CASSLSGTGGAGEQFF. This chain uses TRBV27 with TRBJ2-1; 12 bases line up with TRBD1. Germline values: CDR1 MNHEY, CDR2 SMNVEV (reference sequence). The CDR3 extends over 16 amino acids. Germline trimming cut 0 bases from V and 9 bases from J; bases unmatched to any gene: 6.

V and J are TRBV7-2 and TRBJ2-1, with 7 bases that match TRBD1. After removal of 4 bases from V and 6 bases from J, the junction contained 3 bases not matched to a gene. Germline lookup yields CDR1 SGHTA and CDR2 FQGNSA. This CDR3 has 13 residues. This CDR3 reads CASSSDRINEQFF. The CDR3, as DNA: TGTGCCAGCAGCTCGGACAGGATCAATGAGCAGTTCTTC. Variable domain in full (rest from reference TRBV7-2 and TRBJ2-1): GAGVSQSPSNKVTEKGKDVELRCDPISGHTALYWYRQSLGQGLEFLIYFQGNSAPDKSGLPSDRFSAERTGGSVSTLTIQRTQQEDSAVYLCASSSDRINEQFFGPGTRLTVL.

This clone was seen once. The CDR3 reads CASTPAWGESPLHF. CDR3 nucleotides: TGTGCCAGTACACCAGCCTGGGGCGAGTCACCCCTCCACTTT. The J gene is TRBJ1-6, the V gene TRBV19, with D possibly matching TRBD1 (5 bases). In germline, CDR1 is LNHDA, CDR2 SQIVND (reference sequence). The CDR3 is 14 amino acids. Between the trimmed V and J ends, which lost 7 bases and 10 bases, there was a span of 17 bases.

The genes are TRBV12-3 or TRBV12-4 and TRBJ2-2; perhaps TRBD2 as D (5 bases). V lost 11 bases, J lost 5 bases, and 12 bases lay in between. The CDR3 loop spans 12 amino acids. The CDR3 region is CASWPGTGELFF. The CDR3 nucleotides are TGTGCCTCCTGGCCGGGGACCGGGGAGCTGTTTTTT.

The V call is TRBV6-6, the J call TRBJ1-3; 9 bases are a match to TRBD1. The CDR3 is 14 residues long. Germline V lookup: CDR1 MNHNY, CDR2 SVGAGI (reference sequence). The trim removed 7 bases at V and 6 bases at J, leaving 7 bases unmatched. The CDR3 nucleotides read TGTGCCAGCACCGAGGACAGGGGCGAAAACACCATATATTTT. Amino acids: CASTEDRGENTIYF.

The chain uses TRBV12-3 or TRBV12-4 and TRBJ2-1; the D gene is possibly TRBD2 (5 bases). The V gene lost 3 bases and the J gene lost 9 bases, with 6 bases spanning the gap. The CDR3 length is 11 residues. The CDR3 DNA reads TGTGCCAGCAGTTTTGAGGGTGAGCAGTTCTTC. Encoded protein: CASSFEGEQFF.

The J gene is TRBJ1-1, the V gene TRBV10-3; TRBD1 matches 12 bases. There are 13 residues in the CDR3. Germline V CDR1 and CDR2: ENHRY, SYGVKD. With V trimmed by 10 bases and J by 2 bases, 2 bases remained unmatched. In nucleotides, the CDR3 is TGTGCCACGGGGACAGGGGGCAACACTGAAGCTTTCTTT. Protein sequence: CATGTGGNTEAFF.

This chain uses TRBV9 with TRBJ1-5; D gene ambiguous. CDR1 is SGDLS, CDR2 YYNGEE, per germline. The CDR3 is 14 amino acids. V lost 2 bases and J 10 bases, leaving 16 bases between the germline ends. CDR3 loop: CASSVSGEGAPQHF. In nucleotides, the CDR3 is TGTGCCAGCAGCGTGAGCGGGGAGGGAGCCCCCCAGCATTTT.

This clone was picked up one time. The chain couples TRBV19 to TRBJ1-1; D may be TRBD1 (5 bases). V lost 7 bases to trimming and J lost 3 bases, with 12 bases between them. This CDR3 contains 13 residues. Germline loops: CDR1 LNHDA, CDR2 SQIVND (reference sequence). CDR3 bases: TGTGCCAGTAAGGCAGGGAGGCACACTGAAGCTTTCTTT. Encoded protein: CASKAGRHTEAFF.

This chain connects TRBV5-1 to TRBJ2-5, with 12 bases matching TRBD2. The germline gives CDR1 SGHRS, CDR2 YFSETQ. The length of the CDR3 is 16 residues. V gave up 3 bases and J gave up 1 base; unmatched junction bases: 4. The CDR3 loop is CASSSLAGGTQETQYF. The CDR3 region has the DNA TGCGCCAGCAGCTCCCTAGCGGGGGGGACCCAAGAGACCCAGTACTTC.

J is TRBJ2-5 and V is TRBV11-3; no definite D call. This CDR3 is built from 15 residues. Germline CDR1 reads SGHNT; CDR2 reads YENEEA. Trimming removed 4 bases from V and 1 base from J, with 13 bases in between. CDR3: CASSSSSASQETQYF. The CDR3, as DNA: TGTGCCAGCAGCTCTAGTTCGGCTAGCCAAGAGACCCAGTACTTC.

The J gene is TRBJ1-6, the V gene TRBV4-1; possible D gene TRBD1, 5 bases. Trimming cost V 1 base and J 6 bases, with 13 bases left between them. There are 16 residues in the CDR3. The germline V gene has CDR1 MGHRA and CDR2 YSYEKL. Written as DNA, the CDR3 is TGCGCCAGCAGCCAAGGGAGGGGCCGAAGTAATTCACCCCTCCACTTT. This codes for CASSQGRGRSNSPLHF.

This clone was seen only a few times. This chain connects TRBV5-5 to TRBJ2-1; 9 nucleotides agree with TRBD2. CDR1 is SGHKS, CDR2 YYEKEE, per germline (reference sequence). The CDR3 length is 15 residues. V lost 2 bases to trimming and J lost 2 bases; unmatched junction nucleotides: 2. CDR3 nucleotide sequence: TGTGCCAGCAGCTTCGAGCGGGGGGCCTACAATGAGCAGTTCTTC. As protein: CASSFERGAYNEQFF.

A few counts support this clone. The V gene is TRBV10-2, the J gene TRBJ1-2; unclear D gene. This CDR3 is 13 amino acids long. Trimming removed 3 bases from V and 4 bases from J, with 9 bases in between. From germline, CDR1 is WSHSY and CDR2 SAAADI. CDR3 in amino acids: CASSDRYSYGYTF. DNA for the CDR3: TGCGCCAGCAGTGATCGCTATTCCTATGGCTACACCTTC.

Of note for this clone: Mismatch with germline at one junction end may stem from a read error. The chain recombines TRBV3-1 (or the pseudogene TRBV3-2) with TRBJ1-2; 11 bases match TRBD1. This CDR3 comprises 16 residues. The V gene's germline CDR1 is LGHDT and CDR2 YNNKEL (reference sequence). The CDR3 DNA reads as TGTGCCAGCAGCAAAGAATACCGGGACAGGGGGATTGGCTACACCTTC. Residues: CASSKEYRDRGIGYTF.

The rearrangement uses TRBV10-1 and TRBJ1-5; TRBD1 matches 8 bases. Trimming took 5 bases from V and 7 from J; bases not matched to a gene: 4. The CDR3 length is 13 residues. Germline V gene data show CDR1 as WNHNN and CDR2 as SYGVQD (reference sequence). CDR3 sequence reads: CASSLDRDQPQHF. The CDR3 region has the DNA TGCGCCAGCAGTTTGGACAGGGACCAGCCCCAGCATTTT.

This chain links TRBV5-1 with TRBJ1-2; D might be TRBD1 (5 bases). The CDR3 spans 17 residues. Germline V gene data show CDR1 as SGHRS and CDR2 as YFSETQ. V was cut by 4 bases and J by 2 bases, with 21 bases left in between. CDR3: CASSQVPIHRQNYGYTF. The CDR3 DNA reads TGCGCCAGCAGCCAGGTCCCTATACATCGACAGAACTATGGCTACACCTTC.

The chain joins TRBV6-2 or TRBV6-3 to TRBJ1-6; 7 bases line up with TRBD1. The J segment lost 7 bases and the V segment lost 4 bases, leaving 10 bases of the junction unmatched. CDR1 and CDR2 from the germline V gene are MNHEY and SVGEGT. This CDR3 is built from 16 residues. CDR3 region: CASSFETGVGNSPLHF. Here the CDR3 DNA reads TGTGCCAGCAGTTTCGAAACAGGGGTCGGGAATTCACCCCTCCACTTT.

This clone was seen a handful of times. The chain combines TRBV5-4 with TRBJ2-7, with D possibly matching TRBD2 (6 bases). The V end was cut by 0 bases, the J end by 2 bases, with 15 bases between. This CDR3 contains 16 residues. Looked up from germline, CDR1 is SGHNT and CDR2 is YYREEE (reference sequence). The DNA for the CDR3 is TGTGCCAGCAGCTTGGCCGACGGGGGTTATACCTACGAGCAGTACTTC. It codes for CASSLADGGYTYEQYF.

This sequence joins TRBV10-2 and TRBJ2-7, with a tentative D call TRBD1 (5 bases). The CDR3 has 13 residues. Trimming shortened V by 5 bases and J by 1 base, and 9 bases separated the two germline ends. Germline assignment: CDR1 WSHSY and CDR2 SAAADI. CDR3 in amino acids: CASSSRVSYEQYF. The CDR3 bases are TGCGCCAGCAGTTCCAGGGTGTCCTACGAGCAGTACTTC.

The chain has TRBV30 and TRBJ2-7, with D possibly TRBD2 on 6 matching bases. The germline V gene encodes CDR1 GTSNPN and CDR2 SVGIG (reference sequence). This CDR3 spans 12 amino acids. The V end lost 2 bases, the J end lost 5 bases, and 10 bases lay between the germline ends. The CDR3 loop reads CAWSWDSDEQYF. CDR3 coding DNA: TGTGCCTGGAGTTGGGACTCGGACGAGCAGTACTTC.

This clone was detected only once. V and J are TRBV11-3 and TRBJ2-1, with 7 nucleotides matching TRBD2. Trimming took 0 bases from V and 9 from J; bases not matched to a gene: 5. The CDR3 loop spans 14 amino acids. Germline CDR1 and CDR2: SGHNT and YENEEA. This chain's CDR3 is CASSLDSGGSEQFF. The CDR3 DNA follows: TGTGCCAGCAGCTTAGATTCGGGGGGTAGTGAGCAGTTCTTC.

The chain links TRBV29-1 to TRBJ2-6; 7 bases are shared with TRBD1. The V segment lost 5 bases and the J segment 3 bases; nucleotides outside the gene matches: 4. The CDR3 spans 14 residues. Germline V CDR1 and CDR2: SQVTM, ANQGSEA. CDR3 DNA sequence: TGCAGCGTTCAGACAGGGAATGGGGCCAACGTCCTGACTTTC. Translation: CSVQTGNGANVLTF.

The CDR3 loop is CASSLLVNYGYTF. The CDR3 DNA reads as TGTGCCAGCAGCCTACTTGTCAACTATGGCTACACCTTC. This rearrangement joins TRBV12-3 or TRBV12-4 to TRBJ1-2; D is unresolved. The CDR3 runs to 13 residues. The ends were cut back, 6 bases at V and 2 bases at J, with 10 bases in the middle.

The gene calls are TRBV5-1 and TRBJ2-3; tentative D call: TRBD1 (6 bases). The CDR3 totals 16 residues. Per the germline V gene, CDR1 is SGHRS and CDR2 is YFSETQ. The ends were cut back, 0 bases at V and 2 bases at J, with 13 bases in the middle. In DNA form, the CDR3 reads TGCGCCAGCAGCTTGGAGGGGGACGCTTTCACAGATACGCAGTATTTT. Its protein is CASSLEGDAFTDTQYF.

This chain joins TRBV2 and TRBJ2-1; 11 nucleotides align to TRBD1. Germline lookup yields CDR1 SNHLY and CDR2 FYNNEI. With 5 bases clipped from V and 6 bases from J, the junction kept 9 bases outside the gene matches. CDR3 length equals 16 residues. CDR3: CASSRDRGLGSNEQFF. CDR3 bases: TGTGCCAGCAGTCGGGACAGGGGGTTGGGGTCCAATGAGCAGTTCTTC.

The CDR3 coding sequence is TGTGCCAGCAGCCGGACAGGGGGCGCCTACAATGAGCAGTTCTTC. It translates to CASSRTGGAYNEQFF. The chain carries TRBV7-2 and TRBJ2-1; 11 nucleotides align to TRBD1. J gave up 2 bases and V 5 bases, and 2 bases lay outside the gene matches. Germline CDR1 reads SGHTA; CDR2 reads FQGNSA. CDR3 length: 15 amino acids.

The V and J genes are TRBV4-2 and TRBJ1-3, with D uncertain. The V end lost 4 bases, the J end lost 4 bases, and 11 bases lay between the germline ends. CDR3 length equals 14 residues. Per the germline V gene, CDR1 is LGHNA and CDR2 is YNFKEQ. CDR3 amino acids: CASSPAGSGNTIYF. The CDR3 DNA reads TGTGCCAGCAGCCCTGCAGGATCCGGAAACACCATATATTTT.

In regard to this clone: This sample also contains other DNA sequences that code for the same CDR3. This CDR3 reads CAWSVGGGNTIYF. CDR3 nucleotides: TGTGCCTGGAGTGTAGGGGGCGGAAACACCATATATTTT. This sequence joins TRBV30 and TRBJ1-3; TRBD1 aligns across 7 bases. J lost 4 bases, V lost 0 bases, and 0 bases had no gene match. Germline V gives CDR1 GTSNPN, CDR2 SVGIG (reference sequence). The CDR3 totals 13 residues.

The chain employs TRBV7-9 and TRBJ1-3; 8 nucleotides agree with TRBD1. The CDR3 contains 16 residues. V shed 2 bases and J 1 base; nucleotides not matched to a gene: 4. The germline V gene encodes CDR1 SEHNR and CDR2 FQNEAQ (reference sequence). The CDR3 loop is CASSLSGTGSGNTIYF. In nucleotides, the CDR3 is TGTGCCAGCAGCTTATCGGGGACAGGTTCTGGAAACACCATATATTTT.

This clone was recorded once. The chain has TRBV7-9 and TRBJ1-2; tentatively, D is TRBD1 (5 bases). The V gene lost 11 bases and the J gene lost 4 bases, with 17 bases spanning the gap. The CDR3 consists of 13 residues. Germline CDR1 is SEHNR and CDR2 is FQNEAQ (reference sequence). Written as DNA, the CDR3 is TGTGCCGGGACCGGGACTTCGTCCTATGGCTACACCTTC. Its protein product is CAGTGTSSYGYTF.